This TCR beta chain was profiled in a study of CD8 T cells in ankylosing spondylitis. Study-level results: Clones that were linked to disease were CD8+ and were relatively rare in peripheral blood. Reports say disease-linked clones showed up significantly more in matched ankylosing spondylitis synovial fluid. A TCR beta motif of eight highly homologous variants appeared characteristic of ankylosing spondylitis blood.

This clonotype was seen repeatedly, ten times or more. Its antigen remains unidentified. Using quantitative 5'-RACE with molecular barcodes, the authors made TCR beta libraries. TCRdb reprocessed the 5' RACE reads with MiXCR, giving one entry per CDR3 protein. Counted here are some 250,000 distinct CDR3 sequences, 9.5% to 12% occurring once; the ten biggest clones make up 6% to 8.5%. This CDR3 is 15 amino acids long. Trimming removed 7 bases from V and 1 base from J, with 16 bases in between. The receptor was derived from a male donor with ankylosing spondylitis or in good health (not recorded which). The rearrangement uses TRBV12-3 or TRBV12-4 and TRBJ1-1; TRBD1 might be the D (5 bases). The sequencing input was blood, either unsorted or a sorted T cell fraction (not recorded which). For the CDR3, the DNA is TGTGCCAGCATAACGGGGAGGAGGGGGAACACTGAAGCTTTCTTT. It is translated as CASITGRRGNTEAFF.